This entry describes one T cell receptor (beta chain). Assay: immunoSEQ multiplex PCR; the TCRdb copy retains only in-frame clones and omits some. The sample has about 61,000 clones, 80% to 90% seen once. The germline V and J ends were trimmed by 2 bases and 5 bases, with 16 bases remaining between them. CDR1 is MNHEY, CDR2 SMNVEV, per germline (reference sequence). This CDR3 has 17 residues. The sample belongs to a study of OX40 agonist ivuxolimab in advanced cancers. The rearrangement links TRBV27 to TRBJ1-6, with D unresolved. The receptor was isolated from an adult with an advanced solid tumor such as melanoma, head and neck, liver or kidney cancer. The input for sequencing was CD4+ or CD8+ T cells sorted from blood, taken in a trial of the OX40 agonist ivuxolimab. CDR3 bases: TGTGCCAGCAGTTTAGCCGTGGGGTCTGGTGATAATTCACCCCTCCACTTT. Protein: CASSLAVGSGDNSPLHF.